This T cell receptor (beta chain) stems from a study of PD-1 blockade in classical Hodgkin lymphoma. Comments on this clone: Its antigen is still unknown.

V gave up 0 bases and J gave up 13 bases, with 19 bases separating them. The CDR3 totals 14 residues. Germline V gives CDR1 SGHDN, CDR2 FVKESK. This table comes from immunoSEQ multiplex PCR, and its TCRdb copy is limited to in-frame clones, with some not included. The sample consists of approximately 99,000 clones, about 88% of them appearing once. Study findings and constraints: Sources of repertoire differences remain undefined, possibly disease activity or prior therapy. Newly diagnosed and completely responding patients shared comparable baseline diversity. TCR diversity rose significantly by C4D1 in CD4+ but not CD8+ cells.

Each patient relapsed following autologous stem cell transplantation, and prior brentuximab vedotin exposure differed. Relapsed/refractory classical Hodgkin lymphoma patients had complete, partial or progressive responses. The rearrangement uses TRBV14 and TRBJ2-7; D remains ambiguous. This TCR was recovered from a human donor with classical Hodgkin lymphoma. Sequenced here: peripheral blood mononuclear cells (PBMCs), sampled before the second cycle of nivolumab. The CDR3 DNA reads TGTGCCAGCAGCCAAGAGCGTTTCGGACCCCTCTTTTACTTC. This gives the protein CASSQERFGPLFYF.